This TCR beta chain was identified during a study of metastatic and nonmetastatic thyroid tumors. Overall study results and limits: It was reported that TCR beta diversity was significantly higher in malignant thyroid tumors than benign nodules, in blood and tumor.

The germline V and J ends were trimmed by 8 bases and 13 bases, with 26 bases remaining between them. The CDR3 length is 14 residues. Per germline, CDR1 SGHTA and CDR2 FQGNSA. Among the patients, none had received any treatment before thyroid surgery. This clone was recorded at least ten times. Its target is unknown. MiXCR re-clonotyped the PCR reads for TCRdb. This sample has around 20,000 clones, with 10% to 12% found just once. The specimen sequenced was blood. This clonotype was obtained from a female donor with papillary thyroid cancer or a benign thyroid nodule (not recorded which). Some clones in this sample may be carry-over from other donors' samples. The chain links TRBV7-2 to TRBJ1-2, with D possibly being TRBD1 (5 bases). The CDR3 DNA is TGTGCCAGCGCGCGAGGGGCGGGCCAAGAAGATCCCACCTTC. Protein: CASARGAGQEDPTF.